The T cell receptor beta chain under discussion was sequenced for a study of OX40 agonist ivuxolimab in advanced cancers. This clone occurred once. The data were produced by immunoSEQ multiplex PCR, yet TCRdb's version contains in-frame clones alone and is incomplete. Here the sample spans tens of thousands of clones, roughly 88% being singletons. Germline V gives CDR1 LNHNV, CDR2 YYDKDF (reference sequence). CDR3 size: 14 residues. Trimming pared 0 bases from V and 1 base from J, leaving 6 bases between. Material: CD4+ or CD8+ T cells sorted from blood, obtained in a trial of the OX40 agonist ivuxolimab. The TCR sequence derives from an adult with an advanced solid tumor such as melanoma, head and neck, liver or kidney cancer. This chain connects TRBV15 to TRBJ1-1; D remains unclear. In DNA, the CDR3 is TGTGCCACCAGCAGAGAATGGGGGAACACTGAAGCTTTCTTT. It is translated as CATSREWGNTEAFF. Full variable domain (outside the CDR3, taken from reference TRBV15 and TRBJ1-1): DAMVIQNPRYQVTQFGKPVTLSCSQTLNHNVMYWYQQKSSQAPKLLFHYYDKDFNNEADTPDNFQSRRPNTSFCFLDIRSPGLGDTAMYLCATSREWGNTEAFFGQGTRLTVV.